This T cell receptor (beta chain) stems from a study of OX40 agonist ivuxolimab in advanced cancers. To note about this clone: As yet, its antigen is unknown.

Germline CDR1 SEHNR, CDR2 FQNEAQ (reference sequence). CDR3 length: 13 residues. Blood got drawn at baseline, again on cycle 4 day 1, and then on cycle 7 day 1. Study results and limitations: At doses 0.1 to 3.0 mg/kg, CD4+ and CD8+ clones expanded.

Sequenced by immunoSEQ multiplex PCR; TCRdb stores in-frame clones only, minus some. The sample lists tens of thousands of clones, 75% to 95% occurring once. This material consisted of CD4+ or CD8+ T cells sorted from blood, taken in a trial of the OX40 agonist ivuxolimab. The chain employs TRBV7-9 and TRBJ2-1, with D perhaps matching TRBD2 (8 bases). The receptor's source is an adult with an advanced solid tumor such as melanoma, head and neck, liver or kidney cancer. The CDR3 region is CTGGGTGYNEQFF. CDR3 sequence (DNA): TGTACGGGAGGGGGCACTGGCTACAATGAGCAGTTCTTC.